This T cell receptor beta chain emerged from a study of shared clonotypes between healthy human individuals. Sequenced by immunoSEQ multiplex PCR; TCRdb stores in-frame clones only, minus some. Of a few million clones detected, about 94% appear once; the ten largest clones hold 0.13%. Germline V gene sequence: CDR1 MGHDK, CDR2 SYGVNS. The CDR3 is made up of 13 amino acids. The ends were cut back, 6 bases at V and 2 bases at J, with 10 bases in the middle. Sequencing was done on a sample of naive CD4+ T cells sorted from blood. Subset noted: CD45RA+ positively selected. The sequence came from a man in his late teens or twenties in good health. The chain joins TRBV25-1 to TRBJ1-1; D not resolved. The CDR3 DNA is TGTGCCAGCAGGTGGGGAGTTAACACTGAAGCTTTCTTT. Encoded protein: CASRWGVNTEAFF.